This TCR beta chain was captured in a study of siplizumab effects on memory and regulatory T cells (dated by TCRdb to the late 2010s). In terms of the full investigation: The effect of the anti-CD2 antibody siplizumab on alloreactive T-cell subsets was examined in allogeneic mixed lymphocyte reactions constructed from human PBMCs. What the work shows at the level of the full study, not this receptor alone: Siplizumab significantly reduced the cumulative frequency of alloreactive sequences traceable to unstimulated CD4+ memory T cells. Compared with memory T cells, unstimulated naive T cells appeared more diverse, and naive cells seemed to make a substantial contribution to the alloresponse. Sequences below about 10^-5 frequency were poorly captured, so only a minor fraction of alloreactive clones could be mapped to unstimulated subsets. The suppressive function of proliferating Tregs from siplizumab cultures was not functionally confirmed. About 80-96% of proliferating CD4+ or CD8+ clones could not be given a naive or memory phenotype. In reactions with siplizumab, an average of roughly 69% of mappable alloreactive CD4+ clones were Treg-derived, compared with 26.9% in control reactions.

Sorted unstimulated T cells and proliferating T cells recovered from mixed lymphocyte reactions were subjected to TCRbeta CDR3 sequencing. Fresh whole blood from approximately ten HLA-typed healthy donors was used to isolate PBMCs. To map where alloreactive clones came from, unstimulated CD4+ non-regulatory T cells were FACS-sorted. Turning to this clone: It lacks a known antigen. Base qualities are missing; no much larger clone stands one base away.

The germline V gene yields MNHEY for CDR1 and SVGAGI for CDR2. Reading from cysteine to phenylalanine, the CDR3 counts 14 amino acids. The only DNA kept is the CDR3, 42 bases in frame from the first base. The V end loses 4 bases and the J end loses 6 bases, and a stretch of 15 bases separates them. Receptor amplification or capture employed the immunoSEQ multiplex PCR assay. Each sample had 9 x 10^4 or so TCR templates assayed by the deep sequencing platform. Genomic DNA extracted from sorted T cells was used for TCRbeta CDR3 sequencing. Per the authors' processing: The R programming language was used for the clonal analysis of the TCRbeta CDR3 data. Alloreactive CD4+ and CD8+ clones were identified by comparing unstimulated samples to CFSE-low samples taken after the reaction. Alloreactive CD4+ clones were assigned to regulatory or non-regulatory origin by matching sequences to sorted unstimulated Treg and non-Treg repertoires. TCRdb mirrors the immuneACCESS table, restricted to in-frame sequences. Some clones are absent from its copies; in checked studies, under half trace to an unresolved V gene, and the reason for the others is unknown. For V, J and clone size, that table is used; D and trimming come from the DNA. The sample profile shows about 100,000 clones; less than 95% of them were found once. The ten most abundant clones make up over 1% of the sample.

The TCR sequence derives from a human donor in good health. Material for sequencing was non-Treg CD4+ T cells sorted from blood. This sample's cell subset or site label indicates: FACS-sorted unstimulated CD4+ non-regulatory T cells. The sequence is built from TRBV6-5 and TRBJ1-2, with the D gene uncertain. The nucleotide sequence reads as follows: TGTGCCAGCAGTTCCGCCCGGTACTCGGATGGCTACACCTTC. Its product reads: CASSSARYSDGYTF.